The clone carrying this T cell receptor beta chain was counted at least ten times. The V gene's germline CDR1 is SGHAT and CDR2 FQNNGV. V shed 6 bases and J 5 bases; nucleotides not matched to a gene: 13. The CDR3 runs 15 residues. These data originate in a study of T cells in Graves' hyperthyroidism and ophthalmopathy. Authors of the study amplified TCR beta CDR3 regions from RNA transcripts. HTBI primers were used for first-round RT-PCR of the TCR CDR3. One entry per CDR3 protein results from TCRdb running MiXCR on the multiplex PCR reads. The sample lists approximately 600,000 distinct CDR3 sequences, around 20% occurring once.

This sequence originates from a man aged 25 to 45 with Graves' ophthalmopathy. The rearrangement joins TRBV11-2 to TRBJ2-7; 7 nucleotides agree with TRBD1. Source material: blood. CDR3 DNA: TGTGCCAGCAGTACCAACAGGGGAACCGTCCACGAGCAGTACTTC. The encoded protein is CASSTNRGTVHEQYF. The whole variable domain, filled in from reference TRBV11-2 and TRBJ2-7, reads EAGVAQSPRYKIIEKRQSVAFWCNPISGHATLYWYQQILGQGPKLLIQFQNNGVVDDSQLPKDRFSAERLKGVDSTLKIQPAKLEDSAVYLCASSTNRGTVHEQYFGPGTRLTVT.